Reported below is one TCR beta chain. The entry originates in a study of blood T cell repertoires in COVID-19. Across the study: PBMCs, B-cell-depleted T cells, or T cells were the source of the cDNA or gDNA that made up the material.

The CDR3 length is 15 residues. The junction had 7 bases not matched to a gene; V was cut back by 3 bases and J by 6 bases. Germline V lookup: CDR1 SGHAT, CDR2 FQNNGV. How the authors handled the data: Cell counts per sample came from amplifying reference gene primers. Some clones are missing from TCRdb's copy, which holds only in-frame ones; the method was immunoSEQ multiplex PCR. From that table come the V and J calls and clone size; the DNA was used to work out D and trimming. The sample includes about 300,000 clones, 88% seen only once; the top ten take 1.5% to 2%. While infection was still active, Seattle patients were enrolled and then followed longitudinally.

The chain combines TRBV11-2 with TRBJ2-5; 10 nucleotides align to TRBD1. The sequencing sample was made of peripheral blood. The clonotype was recovered from a woman aged 30 to 39 with COVID-19, enrolled during active disease. The CDR3 DNA follows: TGTGCCAGCAGCTTGACAGGGGGCGCTATAAAGACCCAGTACTTC. It is translated as CASSLTGGAIKTQYF.